This T cell receptor (beta chain) appears in the sequencing data of a study of cytomegalovirus exposure and HLA in healthy donors. Study as a whole: Later analysis reported that the roughly 130 validation repertoires shared the platform of the 500 to 750 first-cohort repertoires.

Study conclusions and caveats: Most TCR sequences were uncommon, yet certain public TCRs appeared in many donors. In a later analysis, first-cohort TCR clusters were found to tend to co-occur in the approximately 120 validation repertoires.

With respect to this clone: Antigen unknown.

Only in-frame clones appear in the TCRdb table, and some are missing; sequencing was by immunoSEQ multiplex PCR. The sample shows 55,000 to 70,000 clones, 85% to 95% of them seen only once. There are 17 residues in the CDR3. The clonotype originates from a man younger than 35 in good health and CMV-seronegative. This chain uses TRBV12-2 with TRBJ2-7; TRBD1 is the table's D call and was not checked against the DNA. TRBV12-2 is a pseudogene segment. Sequenced: PBMCs. CDR3 bases: TGTGCAAGTCGCTCTCTAGAGACAGGGGCTACCCTCTACGAGCAGTACTTC. This encodes CASRSLETGATLYEQYF.